This is a list of T cell receptor beta chains from one sample in a study of shared clonotypes between healthy human individuals. The assay was immunoSEQ multiplex PCR, and TCRdb's table has in-frame clones only and misses some. The repertoire holds about 870,000 clones, with nearly 95% as singletons. The source material was naive CD8+ T cells sorted from blood. These receptors were obtained from a man aged 30-40 years in good health. The CDR3 runs from the conserved cysteine through the conserved F or W. A D gene is named only where the DNA matches it firmly. The size of a clone is reported for some rows only, either as once, few or many, or as a class for expanded clones.

TRBV7-6	15	NA	TRBD2	TRBJ2-7	CASSLLAGVSYEQYF	TGTGCCAGCAGCTTACTAGCGGGAGTCTCCTACGAGCAGTACTTC
TRBV27	13	NA	NA	TRBJ2-7	CASSPGISYEQYF	TGTGCCAGCAGTCCGGGAATATCCTACGAGCAGTACTTC
TRBV28	15	NA	NA	TRBJ2-7	CASSRLRDDSYEQYF	TGTGCCAGCAGTCGCCTCCGGGACGACTCCTACGAGCAGTACTTC
TRBV4-3	14	NA	NA	TRBJ1-2	CASSQDSRVYGYTF	TGCGCCAGCAGCCAAGATTCCAGGGTCTATGGCTACACCTTC
TRBV19	20	NA	NA	TRBJ2-2	CASSRILRGRTREDTGELFF	TGTGCCAGTAGTAGGATCCTCAGGGGGCGGACTAGGGAGGACACCGGGGAGCTGTTTTTT
TRBV19	15	NA	TRBD2	TRBJ2-3	CASSIWDGRVDTQYF	TGTGCCAGTAGTATATGGGACGGGAGGGTAGATACGCAGTATTTT
TRBV27	15	NA	NA	TRBJ2-7	CASSLRAASSYEQYF	TGTGCCAGCAGTTTAAGGGCAGCGAGCTCCTACGAGCAGTACTTC
TRBV9	13	few	NA	TRBJ1-2	CASRDLEGNGYTF	TGTGCCAGCAGAGATCTAGAAGGCAACGGCTACACCTTC
TRBV5-1	13	NA	NA	TRBJ2-7	CASSLGGTYEQYF	TGCGCCAGCAGCTTGGGGGGGACCTACGAGCAGTACTTC
TRBV13	14	NA	NA	TRBJ1-2	CASSLGQDFYGYTF	TGTGCCAGCAGCTTAGGACAGGATTTCTATGGCTACACCTTC
TRBV7-3	16	once	NA	TRBJ2-3	CASSLTVAGGTDTQYF	TGTGCCAGCAGCTTAACCGTTGCAGGGGGCACAGATACGCAGTATTTT
TRBV5-1	14	NA	NA	TRBJ2-7	CASSGTSRTYEQYF	TGCGCCAGCAGCGGTACTAGCCGTACCTACGAGCAGTACTTC
TRBV18	16	NA	TRBD1	TRBJ1-2	CASSPGTAPTNYGYTF	TGTGCCAGCTCACCTGGGACAGCTCCTACTAACTATGGCTACACCTTC
TRBV29-1	12	NA	NA	TRBJ2-7	CSVLGGAYEQYF	TGCAGCGTTCTCGGCGGAGCCTACGAGCAGTACTTC
TRBV21-1	17	NA	NA	TRBJ2-3	CASAQPGTSEYTDTQYF	TGTGCCAGCGCCCAACCCGGGACTAGCGAATACACAGATACGCAGTATTTT
TRBV9	12	NA	NA	TRBJ2-7	CASSPPQGEQYF	TGTGCCAGCAGCCCCCCCCAAGGCGAGCAGTACTTC
TRBV7-9	12	NA	NA	TRBJ2-1	CASSLQQLEQFF	TGTGCCAGCAGCTTACAACAGCTTGAGCAGTTCTTC
TRBV7-8	15	NA	NA	TRBJ2-3	CASSPTSSRTDTQYF	TGTGCCAGCAGCCCCACTAGCTCCCGCACAGATACGCAGTATTTT
TRBV6-5	16	NA	TRBD2	TRBJ2-3	CASSSVLAGAVDTQYF	TGTGCCAGCAGTTCCGTACTAGCGGGAGCTGTAGATACGCAGTATTTT
TRBV5-6	15	NA	NA	TRBJ2-3	CASSLPNPSTDTQYF	TGTGCCAGCAGCTTGCCTAACCCTAGCACAGATACGCAGTATTTT
TRBV5-1	15	NA	TRBD2	TRBJ2-7	CASRERETPSYEQYF	TGCGCCAGCCGCGAGCGGGAGACCCCCTCCTACGAGCAGTACTTC
TRBV29-1	12	NA	NA	TRBJ1-1	CSVRIRNTEAFF	TGCAGCGTTCGAATCAGAAACACTGAAGCTTTCTTT
TRBV7-6	15	NA	TRBD1	TRBJ2-2	CASSLGTGNTGELFF	TGTGCCAGCAGCCTAGGGACAGGGAACACCGGGGAGCTGTTTTTT
TRBV29-1	14	once	NA	TRBJ2-3	CSVEWATSTDTQYF	TGCAGCGTTGAATGGGCTACGAGCACAGATACGCAGTATTTT
TRBV7-8	14	NA	TRBD2	TRBJ2-5	CASSLGLAGETQYF	TGTGCCAGCAGCTTAGGGCTAGCGGGAGAGACCCAGTACTTC
TRBV10-3	17	NA	TRBD1	TRBJ1-5	CATRTGESGGSNQPQHF	TGTGCCACACGGACAGGGGAGTCAGGTGGGAGCAATCAGCCCCAGCATTTT
TRBV4-1	15	NA	TRBD1	TRBJ1-1	CASSTRQGIDTEAFF	TGCGCCAGCAGCACCCGACAGGGGATCGACACTGAAGCTTTCTTT
TRBV9	17	once	TRBD2	TRBJ2-1	CASSVAITGLAVNEQFF	TGTGCCAGCAGCGTAGCGATAACGGGACTAGCGGTTAATGAGCAGTTCTTC
TRBV5-6	14	NA	NA	TRBJ1-4	CASSLFATNEKLFF	TGTGCCAGCAGCTTATTCGCAACTAATGAAAAACTGTTTTTT
TRBV14	16	NA	TRBD1	TRBJ1-1	CASSQGTGGWNTEAFF	TGTGCCAGCAGCCAGGGGACAGGGGGCTGGAACACTGAAGCTTTCTTT
TRBV27	13	once	NA	TRBJ2-3	CASSWTTLDTQYF	TGTGCCAGCAGTTGGACTACCCTGGATACGCAGTATTTT
TRBV29-1	12	NA	NA	TRBJ2-1	CSVAVSYNEQFF	TGCAGCGTTGCGGTCAGCTACAATGAGCAGTTCTTC
TRBV10-2	13	NA	NA	TRBJ2-7	CASSHMGAYEQYF	TGCGCCAGCAGCCACATGGGTGCCTACGAGCAGTACTTC
TRBV2	14	NA	NA	TRBJ2-2	CASTMGLYTGELFF	TGTGCCAGCACCATGGGACTTTACACCGGGGAGCTGTTTTTT
TRBV19	15	NA	TRBD1	TRBJ1-1	CASGDRGQGNTEAFF	TGTGCCAGTGGGGACAGGGGGCAAGGGAACACTGAAGCTTTCTTT
TRBV7-8	10	NA	NA	TRBJ2-5	CAQGKETQYF	TGTGCTCAGGGAAAAGAGACCCAGTACTTC
TRBV7-9	15	NA	TRBD2	TRBJ2-1	CASSPGTSGVNEQFF	TGTGCCAGCAGCCCAGGGACTAGCGGGGTTAATGAGCAGTTCTTC
TRBV11-3	14	NA	NA	TRBJ2-5	CASSGQTDSETQYF	TGTGCCAGCAGCGGACAGACAGATTCAGAGACCCAGTACTTC
TRBV29-1	15	NA	NA	TRBJ1-2	CSVFSFQDSEDGYTF	TGCAGCGTTTTTTCTTTTCAGGACTCAGAGGATGGCTACACCTTC
TRBV11-2	18	NA	NA	TRBJ2-4	CASSPSFTRGIAKNIQYF	TGTGCCAGCAGCCCCAGTTTCACCAGGGGAATAGCCAAAAACATTCAGTACTTC
TRBV11-2	16	NA	NA	TRBJ2-5	CASRGGTIGRRETQYF	TGTGCCAGCAGGGGAGGGACAATCGGCCGGAGGGAGACCCAGTACTTC
TRBV6-5	14	NA	NA	TRBJ2-7	CASSPRTEIYEQYF	TGTGCCAGCAGCCCTAGGACGGAGATTTACGAGCAGTACTTC
TRBV2	15	few	TRBD2	TRBJ2-1	CASSEKGLAANEQFF	TGTGCCAGCAGTGAAAAGGGACTAGCGGCCAATGAGCAGTTCTTC
TRBV6-1	15	NA	NA	TRBJ2-1	CASSGIDRLYNEQFF	TGTGCCAGCAGTGGTATTGACAGGCTGTACAATGAGCAGTTCTTC
TRBV19	15	NA	TRBD2	TRBJ2-1	CASSIAGLAYNEQFF	TGTGCCAGTAGTATAGCGGGACTAGCCTACAATGAGCAGTTCTTC
TRBV5-4	15	NA	TRBD1	TRBJ1-2	CASSLPPDRAYGYTF	TGTGCCAGCAGCTTGCCCCCCGACAGGGCCTATGGCTACACCTTC
TRBV19	12	once	TRBD1	TRBJ1-2	CASSQGGNGYTF	TGTGCCAGCTCACAGGGGGGAAATGGCTACACCTTC
TRBV11-1	13	NA	NA	TRBJ2-7	CASSLEYFLEQYF	TGTGCCAGCAGCTTAGAATACTTCCTCGAGCAGTACTTC
TRBV27	13	NA	TRBD2	TRBJ2-1	CASSFGLGNEQFF	TGTGCCAGCAGTTTCGGACTAGGCAATGAGCAGTTCTTC
TRBV27	13	NA	NA	TRBJ2-7	CASSMKDSYEQYF	TGTGCCAGCAGTATGAAGGACAGTTACGAGCAGTACTTC
TRBV5-6	15	NA	NA	TRBJ1-4	CASSLVTATNEKLFF	TGTGCCAGCAGCTTGGTCACTGCAACTAATGAAAAACTGTTTTTT
TRBV27	14	once	NA	TRBJ2-7	CASKHRGGSYEQYF	TGTGCCAGCAAACATAGGGGGGGATCTTACGAGCAGTACTTC
TRBV5-1	15	NA	NA	TRBJ1-1	CASAPGEGKNTEAFF	TGCGCCAGCGCCCCCGGTGAAGGGAAGAACACTGAAGCTTTCTTT
TRBV7-9	13	NA	NA	TRBJ1-1	CASSLRGDTEAFF	TGTGCCAGCAGCTTAAGGGGAGACACTGAAGCTTTCTTT
TRBV7-8	19	NA	TRBD1	TRBJ1-5	CASSSRPGTGTATIQPQHF	TGTGCCAGCAGCTCCCGTCCCGGGACAGGGACCGCCACCATTCAGCCCCAGCATTTT
TRBV11-3	14	NA	NA	TRBJ2-1	CASSLDLGDREQFF	TGTGCCAGCAGCTTAGATCTTGGGGACCGTGAGCAGTTCTTC
TRBV7-2	16	once	NA	TRBJ1-1	CASSPEAAPRWTEAFF	TGTGCCAGCAGTCCAGAGGCGGCGCCTCGGTGGACTGAAGCTTTCTTT